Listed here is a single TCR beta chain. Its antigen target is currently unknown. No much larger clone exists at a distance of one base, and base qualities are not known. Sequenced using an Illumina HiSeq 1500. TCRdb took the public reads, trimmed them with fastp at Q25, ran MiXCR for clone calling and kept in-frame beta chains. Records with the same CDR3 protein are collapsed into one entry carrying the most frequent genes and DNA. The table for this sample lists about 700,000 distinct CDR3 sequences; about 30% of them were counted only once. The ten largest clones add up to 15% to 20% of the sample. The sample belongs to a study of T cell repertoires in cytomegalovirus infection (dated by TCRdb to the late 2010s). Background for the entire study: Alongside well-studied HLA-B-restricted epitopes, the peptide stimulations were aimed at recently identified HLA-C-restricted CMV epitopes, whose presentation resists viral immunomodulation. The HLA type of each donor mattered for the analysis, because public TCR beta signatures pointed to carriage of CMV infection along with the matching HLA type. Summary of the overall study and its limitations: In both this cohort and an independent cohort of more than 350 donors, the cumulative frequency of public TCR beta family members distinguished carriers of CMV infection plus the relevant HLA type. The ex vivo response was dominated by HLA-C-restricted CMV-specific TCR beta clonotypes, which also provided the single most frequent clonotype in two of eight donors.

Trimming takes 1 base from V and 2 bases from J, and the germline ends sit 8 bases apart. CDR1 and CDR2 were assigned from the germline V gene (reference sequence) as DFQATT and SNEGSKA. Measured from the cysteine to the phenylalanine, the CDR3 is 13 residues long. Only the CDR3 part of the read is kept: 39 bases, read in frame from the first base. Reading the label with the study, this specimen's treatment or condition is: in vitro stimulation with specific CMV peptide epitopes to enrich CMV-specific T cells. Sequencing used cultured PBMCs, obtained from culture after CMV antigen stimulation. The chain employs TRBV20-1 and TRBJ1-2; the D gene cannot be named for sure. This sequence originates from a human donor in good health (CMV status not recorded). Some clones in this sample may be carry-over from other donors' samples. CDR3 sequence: CSARVSENYGYTF. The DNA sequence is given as TGCAGTGCTAGAGTTAGTGAGAACTATGGCTACACCTTC.